These 31 T cell receptor beta chains were sequenced from one sample in a study of OX40 agonist ivuxolimab in advanced cancers. Produced via immunoSEQ multiplex PCR; TCRdb's table is partial and in-frame only. The sample lists under 75,000 clones, over 90% seen once, with approximately 25% in the top ten. The material sequenced was CD4+ or CD8+ T cells sorted from blood, taken in a trial of the OX40 agonist ivuxolimab. Receptor source: an adult with an advanced solid tumor such as melanoma, head and neck, liver or kidney cancer.

This chain uses TRBV29-1 with TRBJ2-3; 11 bases are shared with TRBD2. Losses at the gene ends were 5 bases for V and 0 bases for J; bases not matched to a gene: 4. CDR3 length equals 15 residues. Germline CDR1 is SQVTM and CDR2 is ANQGSEA. The CDR3 region is CSVPTSGASTDTQYF. For the CDR3, the DNA is TGCAGCGTTCCGACTAGCGGGGCTAGCACAGATACGCAGTATTTT.

The chain links TRBV28 to TRBJ2-7, with 9 nucleotides matching TRBD1. CDR3 length: 13 residues. V lost 10 bases to trimming and J lost 3 bases; unmatched junction nucleotides: 7. Germline V CDR1 and CDR2: MDHEN, SYDVKM. The CDR3 nucleotides are TGTGCCACCAAGGACAGGGGACGCTACGAGCAGTACTTC. This encodes CATKDRGRYEQYF. Drawing the rest from reference TRBV28 and TRBJ2-7, the complete variable domain is DVKVTQSSRYLVKRTGEKVFLECVQDMDHENMFWYRQDPGLGLRLIYFSYDVKMKEKGDIPEGYSVSREKKERFSLILESASTNQTSMYLCATKDRGRYEQYFGPGTRLTVT.

This clone has a handful of counts. The genes are TRBV29-1 and TRBJ2-1; D perhaps matches TRBD1 (5 bases). The CDR3 spans 12 residues. The germline V gene encodes CDR1 SQVTM and CDR2 ANQGSEA. V was cut by 5 bases and J by 5 bases, with 10 bases left in between. The CDR3 DNA is TGCAGCGTTCCCAGGGTGGACAATGAGCAGTTCTTC. This encodes CSVPRVDNEQFF.

The J gene is TRBJ2-6, the V gene TRBV7-6; D might be TRBD1 (6 bases). The V gene lost 5 bases and the J gene lost 0 bases, with 14 bases spanning the gap. The CDR3 spans 17 residues. Germline-derived CDR1 and CDR2 are SGHVS and FNYEAQ. The CDR3 region is CASSVGTLLSGANVLTF. CDR3 coding DNA: TGTGCCAGCAGCGTCGGGACACTCCTCTCTGGGGCCAACGTCCTGACTTTC.

This rearrangement joins TRBV6-6 to TRBJ2-7, with D unresolved. Germline V gives CDR1 MNHNY, CDR2 SVGAGI (reference sequence). V lost 2 bases to trimming and J lost 0 bases, with 8 bases between them. CDR3 length: 14 residues. CDR3 DNA sequence: TGTGCCAGCAGTTACGAATGGAGCTCCTACGAGCAGTACTTC. It encodes CASSYEWSSYEQYF.

The J gene is TRBJ2-5, the V gene TRBV5-1, with D possibly being TRBD1 or TRBD2 (6 bases each). V lost 6 bases and J 5 bases, leaving 20 bases between the germline ends. The CDR3 is made up of 15 amino acids. Germline values: CDR1 SGHRS, CDR2 YFSETQ. The CDR3 DNA is TGCGCCAGCATCCTTGGAGGGGGGCGAATGGAGACCCAGTACTTC. Translated: CASILGGGRMETQYF.

The rearrangement links TRBV6-1 to TRBJ1-1; D remains unclear. Germline V gene data show CDR1 as MNHNS and CDR2 as SASEGT. V lost 8 bases to trimming and J lost 1 base, with 5 bases between them. CDR3 size: 11 residues. The CDR3 is CASSENTEAFF. CDR3 nucleotides: TGTGCCAGCTCGGAGAACACTGAAGCTTTCTTT.

The chain recombines TRBV7-2 with TRBJ2-5; TRBD1 matches at 8 bases. The J segment lost 5 bases and the V segment lost 1 base, leaving 9 bases of the junction unmatched. CDR3 size: 16 residues. Germline V gene data show CDR1 as SGHTA and CDR2 as FQGNSA. CDR3 sequence reads: CASSLVPAQGGETQYF. In DNA form, the CDR3 reads TGTGCCAGCAGCTTAGTGCCAGCACAGGGGGGCGAGACCCAGTACTTC.

V usage is TRBV7-2 and J usage is TRBJ2-1, with TRBD2 matching 9 bases. V lost 8 bases, J lost 9 bases, and 11 bases stayed unmatched. The CDR3 extends over 14 amino acids. The V gene's germline CDR1 is SGHTA and CDR2 FQGNSA. CDR3 coding DNA: TGTGCCAGCGCGACTCCGCGGGAGGGGTTTGAGCAGTTCTTC. It yields the protein CASATPREGFEQFF.

The CDR3 spells CASSVEMGAYSEAFF. The CDR3 nucleotides are TGTGCCAGCAGCGTAGAAATGGGGGCTTATTCTGAAGCTTTCTTT. The J gene is TRBJ1-1, the V gene TRBV9; the D gene is possibly TRBD1 (6 bases). The germline CDR1 and CDR2 sequences are SGDLS and YYNGEE. The V gene lost 0 bases and the J gene lost 6 bases, with 15 bases spanning the gap. CDR3 length equals 15 residues.

On this clone: Different DNA sequences within this sample yield the same CDR3. The chain is built from TRBV4-1 and TRBJ2-7; 9 bases are a match to TRBD1. CDR1 and CDR2 (germline): MGHRA, YSYEKL. The CDR3 spans 14 residues. Germline trimming cut 4 bases from V and 2 bases from J; bases unmatched to any gene: 3. CDR3 in DNA: TGCGCCAGCAGCCGAGGACAGGGGACCTACGAGCAGTACTTC. Its translation: CASSRGQGTYEQYF.

The rearrangement uses TRBV6-5 and TRBJ2-5, with a weak D call TRBD1 (6 bases). Germline CDR1 MNHEY, CDR2 SVGAGI. The V gene lost 5 bases and the J gene lost 5 bases, with 15 bases spanning the gap. The CDR3 has 14 residues. The CDR3 sequence: CASSRNQGLETQYF. The DNA of the CDR3 is TGTGCCAGCAGTAGGAACCAGGGGCTGGAGACCCAGTACTTC.

The rearrangement uses TRBV9 and TRBJ2-1, with 7 bases lining up with TRBD1. The CDR3 totals 16 residues. Germline loops: CDR1 SGDLS, CDR2 YYNGEE. With V trimmed by 0 bases and J by 0 bases, 3 bases remained unmatched. The CDR3 loop reads CASSVGGGISYNEQFF. The CDR3, as DNA: TGTGCCAGCAGCGTAGGAGGGGGCATCTCCTACAATGAGCAGTTCTTC.

The gene calls are TRBV28 and TRBJ2-7; TRBD1 agrees at 7 bases. This CDR3 comprises 13 residues. The trim removed 4 bases at V and 3 bases at J, leaving 3 bases unmatched. The germline V gene has CDR1 MDHEN and CDR2 SYDVKM. CDR3 sequence: CASSWDSRYEQYF. CDR3 nucleotides: TGTGCCAGCAGTTGGGACAGCCGCTACGAGCAGTACTTC.

This clone was seen a single time. The V call is TRBV5-5, the J call TRBJ2-3; the D gene is possibly TRBD1 (6 bases). The length of the CDR3 is 14 residues. Trimming cost V 5 bases and J 4 bases, with 14 bases left between them. CDR1 and CDR2 from the germline V gene are SGHKS and YYEKEE (reference sequence). The CDR3 region has the DNA TGTGCCAGCAGTTCATATACAGGGTCAGATACGCAGTATTTT. This encodes CASSSYTGSDTQYF.

V and J are TRBV4-1 and TRBJ1-2, with D perhaps matching TRBD1 (6 bases). The germline V gene encodes CDR1 MGHRA and CDR2 YSYEKL. The CDR3 consists of 14 residues. V lost 4 bases, J lost 4 bases, and 13 bases lay in between. CDR3 nucleotide sequence: TGCGCCAGCAGCCTACGCGGACAGAGCTATGGCTACACCTTC. Translated, it gives CASSLRGQSYGYTF.

Only one count was recorded for this clone. The chain has TRBV14 and TRBJ2-7; 8 bases fit TRBD1. Trimming took 5 bases from V and 1 from J; bases not matched to a gene: 4. Germline CDR1 is SGHDN and CDR2 is FVKESK. This CDR3 region has 14 residues. This CDR3 reads CASSAGTGSYEQYF. The CDR3 region has the DNA TGTGCCAGCAGCGCCGGGACAGGTTCCTACGAGCAGTACTTC.

The gene calls are TRBV6-1 and TRBJ1-1; D remains ambiguous. The ends were cut back, 6 bases at V and 2 bases at J, with 7 bases in the middle. Germline loops: CDR1 MNHNS, CDR2 SASEGT. The CDR3 covers 12 residues. CDR3 DNA: TGTGCCAGCAGGATGAGAAACACTGAAGCTTTCTTT. Translated: CASRMRNTEAFF.

The chain carries TRBV7-9 and TRBJ2-7, with D possibly being TRBD1 (6 bases). Germline CDR1 SEHNR, CDR2 FQNEAQ (reference sequence). The CDR3 is 13 amino acids. Trimming removed 7 bases from V and 3 bases from J, with 13 bases in between. The CDR3 DNA follows: TGTGCCAGCACTCCAGAGGACAGCTACGAGCAGTACTTC. Translated, it gives CASTPEDSYEQYF.

The chain is built from TRBV28 and TRBJ2-1, with 14 bases fitting TRBD2. Germline CDR1 and CDR2: MDHEN and SYDVKM. The CDR3 has 14 amino acids. V gave up 9 bases and J gave up 9 bases; unmatched junction bases: 7. DNA for the CDR3: TGTGCCAGTGAGGGGGGACTAGCGGGAGTTGAGCAGTTCTTC. Encoded protein: CASEGGLAGVEQFF.

The genes are TRBV10-1 and TRBJ2-5, with D possibly matching TRBD2 (5 bases). The germline V gene encodes CDR1 WNHNN and CDR2 SYGVQD (reference sequence). Trimming removed 3 bases at V and 3 bases at J, with 8 bases between. The CDR3 totals 13 residues. The CDR3 nucleotides read TGCGCCAGCAGTGAAACGGGGAAAGAGACCCAGTACTTC. Translation gives CASSETGKETQYF.

The chain has TRBV29-1 and TRBJ2-3; no firm D call. The V end was cut by 4 bases, the J end by 0 bases, with 11 bases between. The CDR3 contains 14 residues. Germline values: CDR1 SQVTM, CDR2 ANQGSEA. CDR3 sequence reads: CSVVAVTSTDTQYF. In nucleotides, the CDR3 is TGCAGCGTTGTCGCGGTGACTAGCACAGATACGCAGTATTTT.

The chain carries TRBV30 and TRBJ1-1; D is ambiguous. Germline V gene sequence: CDR1 GTSNPN, CDR2 SVGIG (reference sequence). The CDR3 spans 16 residues. V lost 3 bases and J lost 0, with 17 bases in between. The CDR3 here is CAWSNWEGPMNTEAFF. The DNA for the CDR3 is TGTGCCTGGAGCAACTGGGAGGGCCCCATGAACACTGAAGCTTTCTTT. Variable domain in full (rest from reference TRBV30 and TRBJ1-1): SQTIHQWPATLVQPVGSPLSLECTVEGTSNPNLYWYRQAAGRGLQLLFYSVGIGQISSEVPQNLSASRPQDRQFILSSKKLLLSDSGFYLCAWSNWEGPMNTEAFFGQGTRLTVV.

The chain has TRBV19 and TRBJ2-1; D may be TRBD2 (6 bases). The ends were cut back, 1 base at V and 6 bases at J, with 7 bases in the middle. The CDR3 sequence is 13 residues long. CDR1 LNHDA and CDR2 SQIVND come from the germline V gene (reference sequence). For the CDR3, the DNA is TGTGCCAGTAGTATAGGACTAGGCAATGAGCAGTTCTTC. It yields the protein CASSIGLGNEQFF.

The chain combines TRBV15 with TRBJ2-1, with TRBD1 matching over 8 bases. Trimming at V came to 5 bases and at J to 3 bases, leaving 6 bases not matched to a gene. CDR3 length: 15 residues. Germline CDR1 LNHNV, CDR2 YYDKDF (reference sequence). CDR3 DNA: TGTGCCACCAGCGCACAGGGGGTTCTCTACAATGAGCAGTTCTTC. As protein: CATSAQGVLYNEQFF.

This clone is a singleton in its sample. The chain employs TRBV7-9 and TRBJ2-7, with TRBD2 matching 7 bases. The CDR3 sequence is 15 residues long. From germline, CDR1 is SEHNR and CDR2 FQNEAQ (reference sequence). The junction had 15 bases not matched to a gene; V was cut back by 6 bases and J by 7 bases. The CDR3 nucleotides read TGTGCCAGCAGTCCCGGGACGGGGGGACTTTGGGAGCAGTACTTC. Its protein product is CASSPGTGGLWEQYF. Combining the CDR3 with reference TRBV7-9 and TRBJ2-7 gives the whole variable domain DTGVSQNPRHKITKRGQNVTFRCDPISEHNRLYWYRQTLGQGPEFLTYFQNEAQLEKSRLLSDRFSAERPKGSFSTLEIQRTEQGDSAMYLCASSPGTGGLWEQYFGPGTRLTVT.

The J gene is TRBJ2-3, the V gene TRBV18; 9 bases agree with TRBD2. V trimming: 0 bases; J trimming: 4 bases; junction bases outside the gene matches: 20. Germline-derived CDR1 and CDR2 are KGHSH and LQKENI. The CDR3 extends over 21 amino acids. Here the CDR3 reads CASSPPWVSGRSATAADTQYF. The CDR3, as DNA: TGTGCCAGCTCACCACCGTGGGTTAGCGGGAGAAGCGCCACAGCAGCAGATACGCAGTATTTT. The full variable domain, in which reference TRBV18 and TRBJ2-3 provide the parts outside the CDR3, is NAGVMQNPRHLVRRRGQEARLRCSPMKGHSHVYWYRQLPEEGLKFMVYLQKENIIDESGMPKERFSAEFPKEGPSILRIQQVVRGDSAAYFCASSPPWVSGRSATAADTQYFGPGTRLTVL.

The chain employs TRBV27 and TRBJ2-1, with TRBD2 matching over 9 bases. Trimming removed 6 bases from V and 8 bases from J; junction bases left unmatched: 11. The germline CDR1 and CDR2 sequences are MNHEY and SMNVEV (reference sequence). This CDR3 is 15 amino acids long. CDR3 nucleotides: TGTGCCAGCAGCGTACTTAGCGGGAGTTCCCATGAGCAGTTCTTC. Its protein is CASSVLSGSSHEQFF.

The chain is built from TRBV4-3 and TRBJ1-1; D is ambiguous. Germline lookup yields CDR1 LGHNA and CDR2 YSLEER. V lost 0 bases and J lost 0, with 14 bases in between. The CDR3 is made up of 17 amino acids. The CDR3 is CASSQDPWGLMNTEAFF. In DNA form, the CDR3 reads TGCGCCAGCAGCCAAGATCCCTGGGGTCTCATGAACACTGAAGCTTTCTTT.

The chain has TRBV9 and TRBJ2-1; TRBD2 matches at 7 bases. Germline values: CDR1 SGDLS, CDR2 YYNGEE. The V segment lost 3 bases and the J segment 5 bases; nucleotides outside the gene matches: 8. The CDR3 runs to 15 residues. The CDR3 is CASSATGTTDNEQFF. CDR3 DNA: TGTGCCAGCAGCGCGACCGGGACTACCGACAATGAGCAGTTCTTC.

V is TRBV6-5 and J is TRBJ2-2, with TRBD1 matching over 8 bases. Looked up from germline, CDR1 is MNHEY and CDR2 is SVGAGI. V lost 8 bases to trimming and J lost 6 bases; unmatched junction nucleotides: 5. The CDR3 length is 13 residues. CDR3 DNA sequence: TGTGCCAGCGGATGGACAGGGCCCGGGGAGCTGTTTTTT. Translating gives CASGWTGPGELFF.